One and the same sample provided the 4 T cell receptor beta chains below, sequenced in a study of blood T cell repertoires in COVID-19. TCRdb's copy holds only in-frame clones and misses some; the assay was immunoSEQ multiplex PCR. The table shows under 300,000 clones, with around four fifths occurring only once. The sample comprised peripheral blood. The origin of the receptors is a man of 80 years or more with acute or convalescent COVID-19.

The J gene is TRBJ1-2, the V gene TRBV5-6; 8 bases agree with TRBD1. CDR3 size: 14 residues. Germline values: CDR1 SGHDT, CDR2 YYEEEE. The ends lost 4 bases at V and 0 bases at J; junction bases unmatched: 2. The CDR3 DNA sequence: TGTGCCAGCAGCCCGACAGGGGCTAACTATGGCTACACCTTC. Protein product: CASSPTGANYGYTF. Full variable domain (rest looked up from reference TRBV5-6 and TRBJ1-2): DAGVTQSPTHLIKTRGQQVTLRCSPKSGHDTVSWYQQALGQGPQFIFQYYEEEERQRGNFPDRFSGHQFPNYSSELNVNALLLGDSALYLCASSPTGANYGYTFGSGTRLTVV.

J is TRBJ2-1 and V is TRBV6-2 or TRBV6-3, with 8 bases lining up with TRBD2. The CDR3 totals 14 residues. The junction had 4 bases not matched to a gene; V was cut back by 5 bases and J by 4 bases. Germline loops: CDR1 MNHEY, CDR2 SVGEGT. CDR3 in DNA: TGTGCCAGCAGTAGAGCGGGGGAATACAATGAGCAGTTCTTC. It encodes CASSRAGEYNEQFF.

The rearrangement joins TRBV19 to TRBJ1-5, with D possibly matching TRBD1 (5 bases). Germline V lookup: CDR1 LNHDA, CDR2 SQIVND (reference sequence). The CDR3 extends over 15 amino acids. Deletions cut 4 bases from V and 0 bases from J, with 10 bases between. DNA for the CDR3: TGTGCCAGTAGTACCCCGGGGGATAGCAATCAGCCCCAGCATTTT. Translating it yields CASSTPGDSNQPQHF.

This rearrangement joins TRBV2 to TRBJ2-5, with TRBD1 identical over 9 bases. Trimming at V came to 11 bases and at J to 4 bases, leaving 8 bases not matched to a gene. The CDR3 sequence is 13 residues long. Germline V lookup: CDR1 SNHLY, CDR2 FYNNEI. The CDR3 protein is CARKQGAGETQYF. For the CDR3, the DNA is TGTGCCCGAAAACAGGGGGCGGGAGAGACCCAGTACTTC.